This TCR beta chain was obtained from a study of cytomegalovirus exposure and HLA in healthy donors (dated by TCRdb to the late 2010s). Context from the whole study: The 550 to 750 repertoires of the first cohort and the roughly 110 validation repertoires were produced on the same platform, according to a later analysis. The study aimed to test whether cataloging public T cell receptors could reveal signatures of past pathogen exposure. A separate validation cohort of 90 to 150 different subjects was used in addition to the roughly 720-subject first cohort. To predict cytomegalovirus infection status, the study brought together high-throughput TCR immunosequencing, statistical association of individual TCRs with disease status, and machine learning. Overall study outcomes, separate from this receptor: Cytomegalovirus status was reported to be diagnosed by the classifier with high specificity and sensitivity in both the original and validation cohorts. The authors suggested that the approach could potentially be generalized to other disease states and immunological phenotypes. In the study, approximately 160 TCR beta chains were listed as associated with cytomegalovirus. In vitro tests confirmed that a few of the cytomegalovirus-associated TCR beta chains recognize cytomegalovirus antigens. Most TCR sequences were observed very rarely across donors, whereas some public TCRs were present in many individuals. In a later analysis, TCRs clustered in the first cohort were found to also tend to co-occur in the 130 or so validation repertoires, with approximately 94% of cluster scores above 0. A later analysis lacked HLA typing for the validation cohort, so it scored co-occurrence in that cohort across all 130 or so repertoires.

As for this clone: The specificity of this receptor is unknown. Qualities for individual bases were not recorded, and no much larger clone is one base off.

The library relied on the immunoSEQ multiplex PCR assay. The original methods were these. To diagnose cytomegalovirus status from the catalog of TCR beta chain sequences, a statistical classification framework was built. In its TCRdb copy, this immuneACCESS table keeps in-frame sequences only and misses some clones. Where compared with another copy, unresolved V genes explain less than half of these, and the others have no known cause. The V and J calls and clone size were taken over from that table, and D and trimming were inferred from the DNA. The sample has 100,000 to 150,000 clones on record, 95% to 97% of them singletons. 1.7% of the sample is held by the ten biggest clonotypes. The donors belonged to the validation cohort of 90 to 150 subjects, which was separate from the approximately 700-subject first cohort. The TCR originated in a man aged 18 to 29 in good health and CMV-seronegative. The sample was PBMCs.

The nucleotides are TGTGCCAGCAGTTTCACGGGGGAATTCTACGAGCAGTACTTC. It translates to CASSFTGEFYEQYF. The chain is made from TRBV27 and TRBJ2-7; TRBD2 is a possible D gene, resting on 6 matching bases. At the junction V is shortened by 3 bases and J by 3 bases, with 12 bases in between. For CDR1 and CDR2, the germline V gene (reference sequence) lists MNHEY and SMNVEV. Taken from cysteine to phenylalanine, the CDR3 has 14 residues. The CDR3 DNA has 42 bases and is translated from base 1.